This record looks at one T cell receptor beta chain sequence and its context. The V and J ends lost 4 bases and 5 bases, in that order; junction bases with no gene match: 13. Germline V CDR1 and CDR2: PRHDT, FYEKMQ (reference sequence). This CDR3 contains 17 residues. Produced via immunoSEQ multiplex PCR; TCRdb's table is partial and in-frame only. The table includes a few hundred thousand clones, 75% to 85% detected once. This entry is derived from a study of blood T cell repertoires in COVID-19. Study-wide background: Nucleic acid was either cDNA or gDNA, and it came from T cells, B-cell-depleted T cells, or PBMCs.

The chain carries TRBV13 and TRBJ2-5; 10 bases fit TRBD2. The receptor was derived from a human donor in a cohort sampled during active COVID-19. Sequencing input: peripheral blood. CDR3 in amino acids: CASSWRGTSVTRETQYF. The CDR3 coding sequence is TGTGCCAGCAGCTGGCGCGGGACTAGCGTGACGAGGGAGACCCAGTACTTC.